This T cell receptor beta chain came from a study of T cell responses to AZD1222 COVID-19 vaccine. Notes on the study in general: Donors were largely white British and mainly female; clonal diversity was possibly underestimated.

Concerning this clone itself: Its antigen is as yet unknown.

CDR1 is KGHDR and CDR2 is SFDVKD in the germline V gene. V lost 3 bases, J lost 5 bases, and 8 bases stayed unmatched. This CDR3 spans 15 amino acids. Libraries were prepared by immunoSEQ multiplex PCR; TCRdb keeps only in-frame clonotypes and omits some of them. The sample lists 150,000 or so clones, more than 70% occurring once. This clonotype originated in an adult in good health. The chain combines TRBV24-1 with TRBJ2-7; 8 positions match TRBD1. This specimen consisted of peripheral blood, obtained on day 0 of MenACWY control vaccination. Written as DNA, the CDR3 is TGTGCCACCAGTGATCCTGACAGGGGTAGGAACGAGCAGTACTTC. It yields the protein CATSDPDRGRNEQYF.